This TCR beta chain was retrieved from a study of OX40 agonist ivuxolimab in advanced cancers. For the study at large: Earlier treatment with anti-PD-1, anti-PD-L1 or anti-CTLA-4 was permitted, and around 36% had received some. Findings and caveats of the study: Individuals who were partial responders at 0.1-3.0 mg/kg had clonal expansion that ranked among the lowest.

Trimming pared 4 bases from V and 4 bases from J, leaving 14 bases between. The CDR3 has 14 residues. The germline gives CDR1 SGHRS, CDR2 YFSETQ. Sequencing was performed with immunoSEQ multiplex PCR; in TCRdb, only in-frame clones are kept and a portion is missing. This table has some 35,000 clones, roughly 80% appearing once. With regard to this clone: The antigen remains undetermined.

The sequenced sample was CD4+ or CD8+ T cells sorted from blood, obtained in a trial of the OX40 agonist ivuxolimab. This TCR was recovered from an adult with an advanced solid tumor such as melanoma, head and neck, liver or kidney cancer. The V call is TRBV5-1, the J call TRBJ1-1, with unresolved D. Here the CDR3 reads CASSQATGSTEAFF. CDR3 nucleotides: TGCGCCAGCAGCCAGGCCACCGGGAGCACTGAAGCTTTCTTT.